This paragraph covers one T cell receptor (beta chain) sequence. As originally analysed: Reference gene primer amplification yielded estimated nucleated cell counts. Generated by immunoSEQ multiplex PCR, the TCRdb table keeps only in-frame clones and is missing some. From that table come the V and J calls and clone size; the DNA was used to work out D and trimming. The data hold under 100,000 clones, with about nine tenths observed a single time. CDR3 length: 12 residues. The germline V gene has CDR1 SQVTM and CDR2 ANQGSEA. V lost 6 bases, J lost 9 bases, and 9 bases stayed unmatched. These data come from a study of blood T cell repertoires in COVID-19. About the study: COVID-19 samples from acute and convalescent phases originated in the United States, Italy and Spain. In each case, the material was cDNA or gDNA derived from T cells, B-cell-depleted T cells, or PBMCs.

Sequencing was carried out using peripheral blood. The receptor was derived from a woman between 65 and 79 years old with acute or convalescent COVID-19. The chain combines TRBV29-1 with TRBJ2-3; 7 bases map to TRBD1. This CDR3 is CSVATGVGTQYF. In nucleotides, the CDR3 is TGCAGCGTCGCAACAGGGGTCGGCACGCAGTATTTT.